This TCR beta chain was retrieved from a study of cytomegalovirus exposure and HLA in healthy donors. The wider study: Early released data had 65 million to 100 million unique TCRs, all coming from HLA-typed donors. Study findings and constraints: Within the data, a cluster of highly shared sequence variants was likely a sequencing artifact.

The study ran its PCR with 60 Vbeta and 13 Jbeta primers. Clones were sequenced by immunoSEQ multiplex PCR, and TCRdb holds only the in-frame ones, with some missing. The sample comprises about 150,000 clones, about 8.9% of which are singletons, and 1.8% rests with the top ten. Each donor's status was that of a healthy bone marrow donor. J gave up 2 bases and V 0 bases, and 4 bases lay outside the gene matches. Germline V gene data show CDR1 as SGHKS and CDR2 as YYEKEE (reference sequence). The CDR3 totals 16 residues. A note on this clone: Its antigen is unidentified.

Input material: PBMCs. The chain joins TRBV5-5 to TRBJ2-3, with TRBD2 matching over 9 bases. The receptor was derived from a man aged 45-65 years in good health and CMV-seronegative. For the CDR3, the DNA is TGTGCCAGCAGCTTGGGGCTAGCGGGGAACACAGATACGCAGTATTTT. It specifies CASSLGLAGNTDTQYF.